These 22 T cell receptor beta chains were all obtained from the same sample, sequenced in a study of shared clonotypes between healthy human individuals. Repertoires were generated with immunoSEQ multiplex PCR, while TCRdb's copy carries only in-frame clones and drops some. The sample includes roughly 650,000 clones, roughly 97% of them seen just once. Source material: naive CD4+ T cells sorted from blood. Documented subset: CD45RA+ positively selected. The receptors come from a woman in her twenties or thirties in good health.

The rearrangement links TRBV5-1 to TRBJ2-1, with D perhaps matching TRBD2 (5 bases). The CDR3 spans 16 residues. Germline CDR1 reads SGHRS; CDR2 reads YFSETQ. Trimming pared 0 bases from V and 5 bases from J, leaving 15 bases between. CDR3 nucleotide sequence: TGCGCCAGCAGCTTGGGTGGTGGAGGCCGGGACAATGAGCAGTTCTTC. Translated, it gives CASSLGGGGRDNEQFF.

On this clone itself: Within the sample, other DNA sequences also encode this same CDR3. CDR3 DNA: TGTGCCAGCAGTTACGATGGGTACGAGCAGTACTTC. Protein sequence: CASSYDGYEQYF. The chain uses TRBV6-5 and TRBJ2-7; D gene unclear. V lost 2 bases, J lost 4 bases, and 6 bases lay in between. CDR1 is MNHEY and CDR2 is SVGAGI in the germline V gene. The CDR3 totals 12 residues.

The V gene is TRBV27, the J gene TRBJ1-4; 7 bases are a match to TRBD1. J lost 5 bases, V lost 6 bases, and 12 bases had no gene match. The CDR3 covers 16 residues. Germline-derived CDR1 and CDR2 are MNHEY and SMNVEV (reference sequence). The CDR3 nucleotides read TGTGCCAGCAGCCGATCTACAGGGGTGGGGAATGAAAAACTGTTTTTT. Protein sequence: CASSRSTGVGNEKLFF.

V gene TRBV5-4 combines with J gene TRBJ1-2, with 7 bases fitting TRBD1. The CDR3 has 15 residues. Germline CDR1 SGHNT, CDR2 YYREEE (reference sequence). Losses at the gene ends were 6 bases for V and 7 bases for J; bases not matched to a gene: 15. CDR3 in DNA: TGTGCCAGCACCCTGGGACAGCCGCCAAGGGGTGGCTACACCTTC. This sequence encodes CASTLGQPPRGGYTF.

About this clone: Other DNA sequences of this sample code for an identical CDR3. The CDR3: CASSPLEQETQYF. The CDR3 nucleotides are TGTGCCAGCTCCCCGCTGGAGCAAGAGACCCAGTACTTC. This rearrangement joins TRBV18 to TRBJ2-5, with D uncertain. With 6 bases removed from V and 2 bases from J, the gap between germline ends came to 10 bases. Germline-derived CDR1 and CDR2 are KGHSH and LQKENI. The CDR3 runs to 13 residues.

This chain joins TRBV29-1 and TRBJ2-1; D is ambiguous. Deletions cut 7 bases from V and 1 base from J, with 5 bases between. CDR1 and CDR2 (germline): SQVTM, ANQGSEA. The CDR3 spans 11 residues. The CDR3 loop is CSGRSYNEQFF. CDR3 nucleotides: TGCAGCGGAAGATCCTACAATGAGCAGTTCTTC.

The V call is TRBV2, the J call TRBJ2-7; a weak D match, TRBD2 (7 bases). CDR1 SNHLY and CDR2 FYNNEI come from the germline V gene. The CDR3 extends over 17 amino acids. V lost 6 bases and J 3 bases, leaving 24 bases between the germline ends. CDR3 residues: CASRTPGGDPLGYEQYF. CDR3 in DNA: TGTGCCAGCAGAACACCGGGGGGCGACCCGCTGGGCTACGAGCAGTACTTC.

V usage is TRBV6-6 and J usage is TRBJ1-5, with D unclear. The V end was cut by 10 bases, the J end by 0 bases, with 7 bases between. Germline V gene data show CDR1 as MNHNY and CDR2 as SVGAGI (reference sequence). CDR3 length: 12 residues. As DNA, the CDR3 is TGTGCCACCAAAGCTAGCAATCAGCCCCAGCATTTT. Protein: CATKASNQPQHF.

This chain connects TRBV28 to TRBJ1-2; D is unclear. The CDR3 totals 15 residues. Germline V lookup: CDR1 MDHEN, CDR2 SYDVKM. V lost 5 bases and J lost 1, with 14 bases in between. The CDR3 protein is CASSPRLQVNYGYTF. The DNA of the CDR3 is TGTGCCAGCAGTCCCCGCTTGCAGGTTAACTATGGCTACACCTTC.

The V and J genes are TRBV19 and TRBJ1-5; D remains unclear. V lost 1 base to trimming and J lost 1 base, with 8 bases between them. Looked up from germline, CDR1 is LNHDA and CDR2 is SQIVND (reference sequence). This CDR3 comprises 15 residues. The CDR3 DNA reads TGTGCCAGTAGTATAGTGGGAGGGAGCAATCAGCCCCAGCATTTT. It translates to CASSIVGGSNQPQHF.

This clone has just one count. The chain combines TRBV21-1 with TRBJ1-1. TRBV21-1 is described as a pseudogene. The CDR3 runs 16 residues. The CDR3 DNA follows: TGTGCCAGCAGCAAAGCGCCCAGGGTAGCGTACACTGAAGCTTTCTTT. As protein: CASSKAPRVAYTEAFF.

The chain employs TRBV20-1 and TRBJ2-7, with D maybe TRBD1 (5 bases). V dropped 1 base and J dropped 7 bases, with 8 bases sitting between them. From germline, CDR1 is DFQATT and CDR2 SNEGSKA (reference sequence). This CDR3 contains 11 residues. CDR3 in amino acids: CSARARQEQYF. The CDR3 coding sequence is TGCAGTGCTAGAGCCAGACAGGAGCAGTACTTC.

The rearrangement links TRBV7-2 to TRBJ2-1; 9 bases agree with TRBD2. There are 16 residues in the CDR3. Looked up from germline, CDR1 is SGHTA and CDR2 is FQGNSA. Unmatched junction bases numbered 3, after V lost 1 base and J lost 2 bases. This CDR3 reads CASSLVSGGTYNEQFF. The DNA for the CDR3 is TGTGCCAGCAGCTTAGTTAGCGGGGGTACCTACAATGAGCAGTTCTTC.

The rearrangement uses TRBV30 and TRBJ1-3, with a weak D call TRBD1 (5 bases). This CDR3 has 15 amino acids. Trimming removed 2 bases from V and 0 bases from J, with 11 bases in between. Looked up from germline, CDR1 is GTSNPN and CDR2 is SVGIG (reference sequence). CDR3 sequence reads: CAWSPTAPSGNTIYF. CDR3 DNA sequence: TGTGCCTGGAGTCCGACAGCGCCCTCTGGAAACACCATATATTTT.

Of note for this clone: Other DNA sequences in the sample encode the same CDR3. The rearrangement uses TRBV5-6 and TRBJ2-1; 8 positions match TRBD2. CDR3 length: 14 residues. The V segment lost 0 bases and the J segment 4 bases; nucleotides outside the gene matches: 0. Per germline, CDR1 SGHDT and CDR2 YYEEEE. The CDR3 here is CASSLGLAYNEQFF. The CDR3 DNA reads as TGTGCCAGCAGCTTGGGACTAGCGTACAATGAGCAGTTCTTC.

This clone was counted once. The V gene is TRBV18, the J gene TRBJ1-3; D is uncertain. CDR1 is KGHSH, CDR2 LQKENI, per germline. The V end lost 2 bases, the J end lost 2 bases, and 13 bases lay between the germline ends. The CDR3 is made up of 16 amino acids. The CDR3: CASSPLHPFAGNTIYF. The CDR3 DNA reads TGTGCCAGCTCACCATTACACCCCTTCGCTGGAAACACCATATATTTT.

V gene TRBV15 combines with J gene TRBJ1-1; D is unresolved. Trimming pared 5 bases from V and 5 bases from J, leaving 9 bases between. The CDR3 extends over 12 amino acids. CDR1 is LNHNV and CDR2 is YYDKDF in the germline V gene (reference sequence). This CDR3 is CATSSRETEAFF. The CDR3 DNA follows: TGTGCCACCAGCTCAAGGGAAACTGAAGCTTTCTTT.

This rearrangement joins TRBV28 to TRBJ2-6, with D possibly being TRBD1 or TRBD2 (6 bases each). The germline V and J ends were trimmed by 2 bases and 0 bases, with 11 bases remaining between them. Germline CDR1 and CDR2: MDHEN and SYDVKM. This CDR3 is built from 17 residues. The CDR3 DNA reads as TGTGCCAGCAGTTTAGCCAGGGGACTCTCTGGGGCCAACGTCCTGACTTTC. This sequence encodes CASSLARGLSGANVLTF.

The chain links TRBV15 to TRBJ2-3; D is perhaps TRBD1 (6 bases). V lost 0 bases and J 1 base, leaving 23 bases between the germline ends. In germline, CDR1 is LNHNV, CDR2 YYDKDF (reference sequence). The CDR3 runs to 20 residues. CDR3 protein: CATSREPPGQFLGGTDTQYF. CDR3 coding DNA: TGTGCCACCAGCAGAGAGCCTCCGGGACAATTCCTTGGGGGCACAGATACGCAGTATTTT.

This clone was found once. CDR3 residues: CASTPVGNNEQFF. The DNA of the CDR3 is TGTGCCAGCACTCCGGTGGGGAACAATGAGCAGTTCTTC. This chain connects TRBV28 to TRBJ2-1; D uncertain. V was pared by 7 bases and J by 5 bases, with 12 bases between. Per germline, CDR1 MDHEN and CDR2 SYDVKM. The CDR3 has 13 residues. Full variable domain (outside the CDR3, taken from reference TRBV28 and TRBJ2-1): DVKVTQSSRYLVKRTGEKVFLECVQDMDHENMFWYRQDPGLGLRLIYFSYDVKMKEKGDIPEGYSVSREKKERFSLILESASTNQTSMYLCASTPVGNNEQFFGPGTRLTVL.

CDR3 sequence: CASSLWASNTEAFF. CDR3 DNA: TGTGCCAGCAGCTTATGGGCCTCGAACACTGAAGCTTTCTTT. This chain connects TRBV11-2 to TRBJ1-1; no reliable D call. The germline V gene encodes CDR1 SGHAT and CDR2 FQNNGV. Trimming pared 2 bases from V and 1 base from J, leaving 8 bases between. CDR3 length equals 14 residues.

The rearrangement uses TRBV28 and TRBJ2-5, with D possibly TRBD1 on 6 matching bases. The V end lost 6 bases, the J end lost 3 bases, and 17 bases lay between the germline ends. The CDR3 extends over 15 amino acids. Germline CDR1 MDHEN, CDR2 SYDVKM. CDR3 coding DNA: TGTGCCAGCAGCAAAAACACAGGGTGGGAAGAGACCCAGTACTTC. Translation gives CASSKNTGWEETQYF.